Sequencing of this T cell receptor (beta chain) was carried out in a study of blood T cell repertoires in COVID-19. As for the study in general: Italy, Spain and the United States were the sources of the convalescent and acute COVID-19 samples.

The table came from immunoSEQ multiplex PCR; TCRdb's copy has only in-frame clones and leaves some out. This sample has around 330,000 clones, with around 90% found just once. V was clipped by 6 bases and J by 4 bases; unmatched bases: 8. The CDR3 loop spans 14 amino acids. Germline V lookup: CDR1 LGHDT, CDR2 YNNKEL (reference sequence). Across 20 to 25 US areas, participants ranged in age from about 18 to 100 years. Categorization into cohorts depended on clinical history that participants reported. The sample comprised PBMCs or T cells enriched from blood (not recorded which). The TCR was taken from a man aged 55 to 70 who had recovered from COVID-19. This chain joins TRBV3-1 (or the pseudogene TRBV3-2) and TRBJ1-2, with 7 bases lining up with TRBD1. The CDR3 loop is CASRKGTDSYGYTF. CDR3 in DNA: TGTGCCAGCAGGAAGGGGACAGATTCCTATGGCTACACCTTC.